Each of the 29 T cell receptor beta chains below was sequenced from the same sample in a study of regulatory T cells in long-lasting Graves disease. This sample's time point: newly diagnosed GD, antithyroid drugs for less than 3 months. TCR sequences were obtained from RNA taken from PBMCs. Construction of the TCR beta libraries employed iRepertoire HTBI primers in conjunction with Arm-PCR of CDR3 regions. TCRdb reprocessed the multiplex PCR reads via MiXCR and lists one record per CDR3 protein. The data contain 580,000 or so distinct CDR3 sequences, about 16% of them singletons. The data were also submitted as part of a second study, on T cells in Graves' hyperthyroidism and ophthalmopathy.

This sample comprised peripheral blood mononuclear cells (PBMCs), obtained at new diagnosis, from a patient treated with antithyroid drugs. Receptor source: a man younger than 35 with Graves disease.

This clonotype was seen a few times. The V and J genes are TRBV6-2 or TRBV6-3 and TRBJ1-4; D not certain. The V gene lost 7 bases and the J gene lost 0 bases, with 12 bases spanning the gap. The CDR3 has 15 amino acids. Germline loops: CDR1 MNHEY, CDR2 SVGEGT. CDR3 in DNA: TGTGCCAGCAACCCGGCGGCTGCAACTAATGAAAAACTGTTTTTT. It codes for CASNPAAATNEKLFF.

The table lists this clonotype with many counts. The chain combines TRBV5-1 with TRBJ2-7; either TRBD1 or TRBD2 may fit D (6 bases each). Germline V CDR1 and CDR2: SGHRS, YFSETQ. The CDR3 runs to 19 residues. Deletions cut 4 bases from V and 11 bases from J, with 37 bases between. The CDR3 region is CASSPGTPDGGRDKFLKYF. DNA of the CDR3: TGCGCCAGCAGCCCAGGGACCCCGGACGGGGGCCGGGACAAGTTCCTTAAGTACTTC.

In this sample, this clonotype turned up many times. DNA of the CDR3: TGTGCCAGCAGCCTCCTAGCGGGATACACAGATACGCAGTATTTT. Residues: CASSLLAGYTDTQYF. The chain recombines TRBV11-3 with TRBJ2-3; 9 bases are shared with TRBD2. Germline V gives CDR1 SGHNT, CDR2 YENEEA. V shed 5 bases, J shed 2 bases, and the junction held 5 bases outside the gene matches. The CDR3 extends over 15 amino acids. Looking up the rest from reference TRBV11-3 and TRBJ2-3 gives the full variable domain: EAGVVQSPRYKIIEKKQPVAFWCNPISGHNTLYWYLQNLGQGPELLIRYENEEAVDDSQLPKDRFSAERLKGVDSTLKIQPAELGDSAVYLCASSLLAGYTDTQYFGPGTRLTVL.

J is TRBJ2-7 and V is TRBV9; TRBD1 matches at 8 bases. The CDR3 spans 15 residues. From germline, CDR1 is SGDLS and CDR2 YYNGEE. J was trimmed by 3 bases and V by 3 bases; bases with no gene match: 8. CDR3 coding DNA: TGTGCCAGCAGCGCAGAGACAGGGGAGATCTACGAGCAGTACTTC. Its translation: CASSAETGEIYEQYF.

The chain links TRBV6-2 or TRBV6-3 to TRBJ1-3; 12 bases map to TRBD1. Germline lookup yields CDR1 MNHEY and CDR2 SVGEGT. The J segment lost 1 base and the V segment lost 7 bases, leaving 14 bases of the junction unmatched. This CDR3 contains 19 residues. The CDR3 DNA sequence: TGTGCCAGCAAGTTCTCGGGACAGGGGGCTGATACGTCTGGAAACACCATATATTTT. Its translation: CASKFSGQGADTSGNTIYF.

This clonotype was observed at least ten times. The chain combines TRBV3-1 with TRBJ1-5, with D hard to call. Germline V gives CDR1 LGHDT, CDR2 YNNKEL (reference sequence). This CDR3 is built from 13 residues. V was pared by 1 base and J by 2 bases, with 3 bases between. The CDR3 DNA sequence: TGTGCCAGCAGCCAAGGACGCAATCAGCCCCAGCATTTT. It yields the protein CASSQGRNQPQHF.

This clonotype has ten or more counts. The genes are TRBV15 and TRBJ1-2, with D possibly TRBD1 on 6 matching bases. Trimming took off 0 bases at V and 6 bases at J, with 26 bases between the two ends. Per germline, CDR1 LNHNV and CDR2 YYDKDF (reference sequence). The CDR3 is 19 residues long. This CDR3 is CATSRDPFGGALKDHGYTF. DNA of the CDR3: TGTGCCACCAGCAGAGATCCCTTCGGGGGCGCGCTGAAGGACCATGGCTACACCTTC.

This sequence joins TRBV12-3 or TRBV12-4 and TRBJ2-5; either TRBD1 or TRBD2 may supply D (5 bases each). The V end was cut by 5 bases, the J end by 1 base, with 14 bases between. The CDR3 consists of 15 residues. The chain's CDR3 is CASSNPRDRQETQYF. The CDR3 DNA reads as TGTGCCAGCAGTAACCCCCGGGACCGCCAAGAGACCCAGTACTTC.

This clonotype was counted at least ten times. A single base separates this from a much larger clone, so it may be a read error. This rearrangement joins TRBV3-1 to TRBJ2-1; D remains unclear. Trimming removed 1 base from V and 10 bases from J, with 5 bases in between. Germline-derived CDR1 and CDR2 are LGHDT and YNNKEL (reference sequence). CDR3 length: 11 residues. The CDR3 region has the DNA TGTGCCAGCAGCCAAGTGGAGGAGCAGTTCTTC. Translation: CASSQVEEQFF.

This clonotype was seen a few times. The chain uses TRBV6-5 and TRBJ2-6; D is possibly TRBD1 or TRBD2 (5 bases each). V lost 2 bases and J lost 3, with 14 bases in between. The V gene's germline CDR1 is MNHEY and CDR2 SVGAGI. The CDR3 has 17 amino acids. The chain's CDR3 is CASSYMGVAGGANVLTF. DNA for the CDR3: TGTGCCAGCAGTTACATGGGGGTCGCGGGTGGGGCCAACGTCCTGACTTTC.

V and J are TRBV29-1 and TRBJ2-7, with 8 bases identical to TRBD2. Trimming cost V 5 bases and J 1 base; bases outside gene matches: 7. The germline V gene has CDR1 SQVTM and CDR2 ANQGSEA. This CDR3 is 14 amino acids long. Written as DNA, the CDR3 is TGCAGCGTTTACGAGCGGGGGCCGTCCTACGAGCAGTACTTC. Protein: CSVYERGPSYEQYF.

This clonotype was found many times. The chain has TRBV6-1 and TRBJ2-7; 9 bases are shared with TRBD1. This CDR3 contains 16 residues. Germline trimming cut 7 bases from V and 2 bases from J; bases unmatched to any gene: 12. Germline V CDR1 and CDR2: MNHNS, SASEGT. In DNA, the CDR3 is TGTGCCAGCAAGACGGGCGGGACAGGGATCACCTACGAGCAGTACTTC. Protein: CASKTGGTGITYEQYF.

This clonotype showed up just a few times. This chain links TRBV6-9 with TRBJ2-7, with TRBD2 matching 16 bases. The V and J ends lost 4 bases and 6 bases, in that order; junction bases with no gene match: 9. CDR1 is MNHGY and CDR2 is SVAAGI in the germline V gene. CDR3 length: 17 residues. Here the CDR3 reads CASSSGLAGGPSAEQYF. DNA for the CDR3: TGTGCCAGCAGTTCGGGACTAGCGGGAGGGCCGTCTGCCGAGCAGTACTTC.

This clonotype came up a few times. The chain recombines TRBV29-1 with TRBJ2-3; TRBD2 aligns across 8 bases. The CDR3 loop spans 17 amino acids. V shed 0 bases, J shed 4 bases, and the junction held 12 bases outside the gene matches. CDR1 is SQVTM and CDR2 is ANQGSEA in the germline V gene. CDR3 loop: CSVEDRSREGRADTQYF. Here the CDR3 DNA reads TGCAGCGTTGAAGATCGGTCACGGGAGGGCCGGGCAGATACGCAGTATTTT.

This clonotype has at least ten counts. The chain links TRBV18 to TRBJ2-7; 9 bases match TRBD2. The CDR3 length is 14 residues. Germline V lookup: CDR1 KGHSH, CDR2 LQKENI. J lost 7 bases, V lost 3 bases, and 7 bases had no gene match. CDR3 sequence (DNA): TGTGCCAGCTCACCCAATAGCGGGAGCGGTGAGCAGTACTTC. Its translation: CASSPNSGSGEQYF.

This clonotype was found many times. The V call is TRBV30, the J call TRBJ2-2; 8 positions agree with TRBD1. Germline CDR1 is GTSNPN and CDR2 is SVGIG (reference sequence). The length of the CDR3 is 15 residues. V was pared by 0 bases and J by 5 bases, with 5 bases of the junction left unmatched. The CDR3, as DNA: TGTGCCTGGAGTGTCAGGGGGCTCGAGACCGGGGAGCTGTTTTTT. Residues: CAWSVRGLETGELFF.

In this sample, this clonotype turned up a few times. The chain carries TRBV7-2 and TRBJ2-1; 14 bases match TRBD2. The V gene end was trimmed by 1 base and the J gene end by 7 bases; junction bases not matched to a gene: 3. Germline V CDR1 and CDR2: SGHTA, FQGNSA. The CDR3 contains 16 residues. CDR3 in amino acids: CASSLEGTSGRNEQFF. CDR3 bases: TGTGCCAGCAGCTTAGAAGGGACTAGCGGGAGAAATGAGCAGTTCTTC.

As to this clonotype: A read error may produce the germline difference seen at one junction end. This chain connects TRBV2 to TRBJ1-6, with D possibly being TRBD1 (6 bases). The length of the CDR3 is 15 residues. Germline V lookup: CDR1 SNHLY, CDR2 FYNNEI. Written as DNA, the CDR3 is TGTGGCAGCAGTGTTTCGGGACAAGGGTCCCCACCCCTCCACTTT. Protein product: CGSSVSGQGSPPLHF.

J is TRBJ2-1 and V is TRBV7-3; TRBD2 is a possible D gene (6 bases). This CDR3 region has 16 residues. CDR1 and CDR2 (germline): SGHTA, FQGTGA. V was clipped by 3 bases and J by 9 bases, with 21 bases between them. The CDR3 sequence is CASSFARGAGPSEQFF. DNA for the CDR3: TGTGCCAGCAGCTTCGCCCGCGGGGCAGGGCCAAGTGAGCAGTTCTTC. The full variable domain, rest sourced from reference TRBV7-3 and TRBJ2-1, is GAGVSQTPSNKVTEKGKYVELRCDPISGHTALYWYRQSLGQGPEFLIYFQGTGAADDSGLPNDRFFAVRPEGSVSTLKIQRTERGDSAVYLCASSFARGAGPSEQFFGPGTRLTVL.

This clonotype was detected many times. The chain links TRBV27 to TRBJ1-6, with D possibly TRBD1 on 5 matching bases. V dropped 4 bases and J dropped 11 bases, with 18 bases sitting between them. Germline lookup yields CDR1 MNHEY and CDR2 SMNVEV (reference sequence). There are 15 residues in the CDR3. The CDR3 spells CASSSPGPGETPLHF. CDR3 DNA: TGTGCCAGCAGTTCCCCGGGACCGGGAGAGACACCCCTCCACTTT.

The chain links TRBV19 to TRBJ1-1, with a possible D match to TRBD1 (6 bases). Germline V lookup: CDR1 LNHDA, CDR2 SQIVND (reference sequence). This CDR3 is built from 15 residues. V was clipped by 5 bases and J by 5 bases, with 18 bases between them. Here the CDR3 DNA reads TGTGCCAGTAGTGACCCCAGGGGTTCGGTAACTGAAGCTTTCTTT. Translation gives CASSDPRGSVTEAFF.

There are many counts of this clonotype. J is TRBJ2-1 and V is TRBV28; 7 nucleotides line up with TRBD2. This CDR3 is 17 amino acids long. Germline lookup yields CDR1 MDHEN and CDR2 SYDVKM. Losses at the gene ends were 7 bases for V and 9 bases for J; bases not matched to a gene: 21. CDR3 in amino acids: CASNHERGGRGLGEQFF. CDR3 coding DNA: TGTGCCAGCAACCATGAACGTGGGGGGAGGGGCCTGGGTGAGCAGTTCTTC. Supplemented by reference TRBV28 and TRBJ2-1, the full variable domain reads DVKVTQSSRYLVKRTGEKVFLECVQDMDHENMFWYRQDPGLGLRLIYFSYDVKMKEKGDIPEGYSVSREKKERFSLILESASTNQTSMYLCASNHERGGRGLGEQFFGPGTRLTVL.

This clonotype came up many times. The rearrangement uses TRBV27 and TRBJ2-6; D ambiguous. The CDR3 spans 13 residues. Germline V lookup: CDR1 MNHEY, CDR2 SMNVEV (reference sequence). V dropped 7 bases and J dropped 0 bases, with 4 bases sitting between them. The CDR3 protein is CASTFSGANVLTF. CDR3 sequence (DNA): TGTGCCAGCACCTTCTCTGGGGCCAACGTCCTGACTTTC. The full variable domain, with the rest looked up from reference TRBV27 and TRBJ2-6, is EAQVTQNPRYLITVTGKKLTVTCSQNMNHEYMSWYRQDPGLGLRQIYYSMNVEVTDKGDVPEGYKVSRKEKRNFPLILESPSPNQTSLYFCASTFSGANVLTFGAGSRLTVL.

The V gene is TRBV27, the J gene TRBJ2-5; D is perhaps TRBD2 (5 bases). V lost 5 bases to trimming and J lost 6 bases, with 13 bases between them. CDR1 is MNHEY, CDR2 SMNVEV, per germline (reference sequence). CDR3 length equals 13 residues. The CDR3 region has the DNA TGTGCCAGCAGTACCATCCGGGGTAAGACCCAGTACTTC. Translation gives CASSTIRGKTQYF.

V is TRBV29-1 and J is TRBJ1-1; D remains unclear. The CDR3 is made up of 11 amino acids. V lost 5 bases and J lost 1, with 5 bases in between. Germline V gene lookup returns CDR1 SQVTM and CDR2 ANQGSEA. The chain's CDR3 is CSVSRNTEAFF. The CDR3 region has the DNA TGCAGCGTTTCTCGGAACACTGAAGCTTTCTTT. Complete variable domain (other parts from reference TRBV29-1 and TRBJ1-1): SAVISQKPSRDICQRGTSLTIQCQVDSQVTMMFWYRQQPGQSLTLIATANQGSEATYESGFVIDKFPISRPNLTFSTLTVSNMSPEDSSIYLCSVSRNTEAFFGQGTRLTVV.

This clonotype was observed a handful of times. The chain couples TRBV19 to TRBJ1-5; maybe TRBD1 (5 bases). V was trimmed by 1 base and J by 2 bases, leaving 12 bases between them. The CDR3 extends over 16 amino acids. Per germline, CDR1 LNHDA and CDR2 SQIVND (reference sequence). CDR3 sequence reads: CASSIVLGGGNQPQHF. CDR3 coding DNA: TGTGCCAGTAGTATAGTATTGGGGGGTGGCAATCAGCCCCAGCATTTT.

This clonotype appeared many times. V is TRBV6-1 and J is TRBJ1-1, with 8 nucleotides matching TRBD1. V lost 6 bases and J lost 2; bases outside the gene matches: 8. The CDR3 has 15 residues. CDR1 MNHNS and CDR2 SASEGT come from the germline V gene. CDR3 bases: TGTGCCAGCAGCTCCGGACAGGGCTTTAACACTGAAGCTTTCTTT. Amino acids: CASSSGQGFNTEAFF.

Only a few counts were recorded for this clonotype. The chain recombines TRBV5-8 with TRBJ1-4; D perhaps matches TRBD1 (5 bases). The V gene lost 5 bases and the J gene lost 5 bases, with 10 bases spanning the gap. The CDR3 is 13 residues long. Germline CDR1 SGHTS, CDR2 YDEGEE. The CDR3 bases are TGTGCCAGCAGTCCGGGGGGAAATGAAAAACTGTTTTTT. Translated, it gives CASSPGGNEKLFF.

The J gene is TRBJ2-5, the V gene TRBV7-9; TRBD1 matches at 7 bases. V lost 1 base to trimming and J lost 1 base; unmatched junction nucleotides: 3. The germline CDR1 and CDR2 sequences are SEHNR and FQNEAQ (reference sequence). The CDR3 is made up of 15 amino acids. The CDR3 nucleotides are TGTGCCAGCAGCTTAGTAGACAGGGCCCAAGAGACCCAGTACTTC. Amino acids: CASSLVDRAQETQYF.